This is a list of T cell receptor beta chains from one sample in a study of spatial heterogeneity in lung cancer. From the 5' RACE reads, TCRdb called clonotypes with MiXCR, one entry per CDR3 protein. Here the sample spans tens of thousands of distinct CDR3 sequences, roughly 19% being singletons. Source: PBMCs, taken at follow-up. These receptor sequences come from a male donor with early-stage non-small cell lung cancer. Both conserved end residues are part of each CDR3. Fields, in order: clone size, D gene, V gene, J gene, CDR3 protein, CDR3 DNA. D genes are given only for firm matches. A clone size is listed for some rows: how often the clone was seen (once, few, many), or a class if it is expanded.

>few|TRBD1|TRBV6-5|TRBJ2-7
CASSYSRDRGYEQYF
TGTGCCAGCAGTTACTCCCGGGACAGGGGCTACGAGCAGTACTTC
>-|-|TRBV12-3/TRBV12-4|TRBJ2-2
CASSFTGYNTGELFF
TGTGCCAGCAGTTTTACAGGGTATAACACCGGGGAGCTGTTTTTT
>few|TRBD2|TRBV4-1|TRBJ2-3
CASSQDRGRATDTQYF
TGCGCCAGCAGCCAAGATCGCGGGAGGGCCACAGATACGCAGTATTTT
>-|-|TRBV3-1|TRBJ2-5
CASSQVSRRYQETQYF
TGTGCCAGCAGCCAAGTTTCCCGCCGGTACCAAGAGACCCAGTACTTC
>-|-|TRBV12-3/TRBV12-4|TRBJ1-1
CASSPQGFTEAFF
TGTGCCAGCAGTCCACAGGGATTTACTGAAGCTTTCTTT
>-|-|TRBV6-4|TRBJ2-1
CASRQAASYNEQFF
TGTGCCAGCAGGCAAGCGGCCTCCTACAATGAGCAGTTCTTC
>-|TRBD1|TRBV27|TRBJ1-2
CASSTGQEIYGYTF
TGTGCCAGCAGTACCGGACAGGAGATTTATGGCTACACCTTC
>-|TRBD1|TRBV19|TRBJ2-3
CASSIRRTGPDTQYF
TGTGCCAGTAGTATAAGGAGGACAGGGCCAGATACGCAGTATTTT
>few|TRBD1|TRBV20-1|TRBJ2-7
CSARKAGTANSYEQYF
TGCAGTGCTCGAAAGGCCGGGACAGCGAACTCCTACGAGCAGTACTTC
>few|-|TRBV5-1|TRBJ2-7
CASSLDSRMSEQYF
TGCGCCAGCAGCCTGGACTCCCGGATGAGCGAGCAGTACTTC
>-|-|TRBV3-1|TRBJ1-1
CDSSQSASLNTEAFF
TGTGACAGCAGCCAAAGTGCTAGTCTGAACACTGAAGCTTTCTTT
>many|-|TRBV4-1|TRBJ1-4
CASSPVYGGTNEKLFF
TGCGCCAGCAGCCCTGTTTATGGGGGGACTAATGAAAAACTGTTTTTT
>-|TRBD1|TRBV5-1|TRBJ2-6
CASSTGTGPSGANVLTF
TGCGCCAGCAGCACGGGGACAGGCCCCTCTGGGGCCAACGTCCTGACTTTC
>many|-|TRBV4-3|TRBJ1-6
CASSQVRNSPLHF
TGCGCCAGCAGCCAAGTGCGGAATTCACCCCTCCACTTT
>-|-|TRBV7-9|TRBJ2-3
CASSLGRAVTDTQYF
TGTGCCAGCAGCTTGGGGCGGGCGGTTACAGATACGCAGTATTTT
>many|-|TRBV6-5|TRBJ2-5
CASSTDWTAQETQYF
TGTGCCAGCAGTACGGATTGGACAGCACAAGAGACCCAGTACTTC
>-|-|TRBV4-1|TRBJ2-1
CASSQAPPPTALYNEQFF
TGCGCCAGCAGCCAAGCACCTCCCCCGACAGCTTTATACAATGAGCAGTTCTTC
>few|TRBD1|TRBV4-2|TRBJ1-5
CASSQDSGQDMLGSQPQHF
TGTGCCAGCAGCCAAGATTCGGGACAGGATATGCTTGGCAGTCAGCCCCAGCATTTT
>few|TRBD2|TRBV3-1|TRBJ2-2
CASSQQVAGAGELFF
TGTGCCAGCAGCCAGCAAGTAGCGGGAGCCGGGGAGCTGTTTTTT
>few|-|TRBV7-6|TRBJ2-2
CASSLGGRRLYGELFF
TGTGCCAGCAGCTTAGGTGGGAGGCGTCTGTATGGGGAGCTGTTTTTT
>-|-|TRBV14|TRBJ2-2
CGSSQDSTRVRTGELFF
TGTGGCAGCAGCCAAGATAGCACGAGGGTTAGGACCGGGGAGCTGTTTTTT
>-|-|TRBV24-1|TRBJ2-3
CATSDYPAQPTDTQYF
TGTGCCACCAGTGACTACCCTGCCCAACCCACAGATACGCAGTATTTT
>-|-|TRBV5-6|TRBJ1-5
CASSLAAGAVNSNQPQHF
TGTGCCAGCAGCTTGGCGGCAGGTGCCGTTAATAGCAATCAGCCCCAGCATTTT
>few|-|TRBV3-1|TRBJ2-7
CASSQRGKSYEQYF
TGTGCCAGCAGCCAAAGGGGGAAGTCCTACGAGCAGTACTTC
>few|TRBD1|TRBV9|TRBJ1-6
CASSIGQENSPLHF
TGTGCCAGCAGCATCGGACAGGAGAATTCACCCCTCCACTTT
>-|TRBD1|TRBV18|TRBJ1-2
CASSPRDSVDYGYTF
TGTGCCAGCTCACCCAGGGACAGTGTGGACTATGGCTACACCTTC
>few|-|TRBV30|TRBJ1-1
CARVDTMNTEAFF
TGTGCCCGAGTGGACACCATGAACACTGAAGCTTTCTTT
>few|TRBD1|TRBV25-1|TRBJ2-2
CASSPAAGTGKTGELFF
TGTGCCAGCAGTCCTGCAGCCGGGACAGGGAAGACCGGGGAGCTGTTTTTT
>few|-|TRBV7-9|TRBJ2-6
CASSLGLGASGRVKTGANVLTF
TGTGCCAGCAGCTTAGGTCTCGGCGCTTCGGGACGGGTAAAGACTGGGGCCAACGTCCTGACTTTC
>-|TRBD2|TRBV24-1|TRBJ2-1
CATSSTRDGLAAYNEQFF
TGTGCCACCAGCTCAACTAGAGATGGACTAGCGGCCTACAATGAGCAGTTCTTC
>-|-|TRBV7-8|TRBJ1-5
CASSRRSEGAQPQHF
TGTGCCAGCAGCCGCCGGTCGGAGGGTGCTCAGCCCCAGCATTTT
>-|-|TRBV27|TRBJ2-6
CASRVQGNSGANVQTF
TGTGCCAGCAGGGTACAGGGTAACTCTGGGGCCAACGTCCAGACTTTC
>-|TRBD1|TRBV10-1|TRBJ2-1
CASSERTGGVGYNEQFF
TGCGCCAGCAGTGAAAGGACAGGGGGCGTAGGATACAATGAGCAGTTCTTC
>few|-|TRBV20-1|TRBJ2-3
CSARRGRQALDTQYF
TGCAGTGCTAGAAGAGGGCGGCAGGCTCTAGATACGCAGTATTTT
>-|-|TRBV12-3/TRBV12-4|TRBJ1-3
CASSLGDTIYF
TGTGCCAGCAGTTTAGGGGACACCATATATTTT
>-|-|TRBV4-2|TRBJ2-7
CASSQEVGRAYEQYF
TGTGCCAGCAGCCAAGAGGTTGGTAGGGCCTACGAGCAGTACTTC
>-|TRBD2|TRBV25-1|TRBJ2-5
CASSLELAGAGAQYF
TGTGCCAGCAGTTTGGAACTAGCGGGAGCTGGGGCCCAGTACTTC
>many|-|TRBV7-3|TRBJ2-1
CASSLTRDAHEQFF
TGTGCCAGCAGCTTAACTAGGGACGCCCATGAGCAGTTCTTC
>-|TRBD2|TRBV27|TRBJ2-7
CASSSKAGSPYEQYF
TGTGCCAGCAGTTCCAAAGCGGGATCTCCCTACGAGCAGTACTTC
>-|-|TRBV4-1|TRBJ2-7
CASSQRGGNIYEQYF
TGCGCCAGCAGCCAAAGGGGCGGGAACATCTACGAGCAGTACTTC
>-|TRBD1|TRBV5-4|TRBJ2-5
CASSSTGTGAVQETLYF
TGTGCCAGCAGCTCAACCGGGACAGGGGCTGTCCAAGAGACCCTGTACTTC
>-|TRBD1|TRBV7-2|TRBJ2-3
CASSLAKGATDTQYF
TGTGCCAGCAGCTTAGCGAAGGGGGCGACAGATACGCAGTATTTT
>-|TRBD1|TRBV9|TRBJ2-3
CASNRDRSTDTQYF
TGTGCCAGCAACCGGGACAGAAGCACAGATACGCAGTATTTT
>-|-|TRBV12-3/TRBV12-4|TRBJ1-1
CASSTGPITALEAFF
TGTGCCAGCTCGACTGGGCCGATCACTGCTCTGGAAGCTTTCTTT
>few|-|TRBV11-2|TRBJ1-1
CASSLSQGLNTEAFF
TGTGCCAGCAGCTTATCCCAGGGGTTGAACACTGAAGCTTTCTTT
>few|-|TRBV19|TRBJ2-7
CASSISLSSEQYF
TGTGCCAGTAGTATCAGCCTTAGCTCCGAGCAGTACTTC
>few|-|TRBV20-1|TRBJ1-1
CSAGNGEGSTEAFF
TGCAGTGCCGGAAACGGGGAGGGGAGCACTGAAGCTTTCTTT
>few|TRBD1|TRBV5-6|TRBJ2-5
CASSSTDRGKTQYF
TGTGCCAGCAGCTCCACGGACAGGGGAAAGACCCAGTACTTC
>many|TRBD2|TRBV20-1|TRBJ2-3
CSASSGDPSTDTQYF
TGCAGTGCTAGCAGCGGGGATCCTAGCACAGATACGCAGTATTTT
>few|TRBD2|TRBV6-6|TRBJ2-2
CASRTSGVTGELFF
TGTGCCAGCAGGACTAGCGGGGTTACCGGGGAGCTGTTTTTT
>-|-|TRBV29-1|TRBJ2-3
CSVKTHLSVTDTQYF
TGCAGCGTCAAGACCCATCTCTCTGTCACAGATACGCAGTATTTT
>-|TRBD1|TRBV19|TRBJ2-6
CASSRTGHSSGANVLTF
TGTGCCAGTAGCAGGACAGGACATAGCTCTGGGGCCAACGTCCTGACTTTC
>many|-|TRBV4-1|TRBJ1-5
CASSRQGHQPQHF
TGCGCCAGCAGCCGGCAGGGCCATCAGCCCCAGCATTTT
>-|-|TRBV30|TRBJ2-1
CAWEGTDNEQFF
TGTGCCTGGGAGGGGACTGACAATGAGCAGTTCTTC